These 26 T cell receptor beta chains came from one sample sequenced in a study of identical twins. MiXCR was run by TCRdb on the 5' RACE reads, yielding one entry per CDR3 protein. The data show approximately 220,000 distinct CDR3 sequences, with about a tenth seen just once and 5% to 6% held by the top ten. The sequencing input was memory (CD45RO+) T cells sorted from blood. These receptors originate from a young woman in good health.

This clonotype has at least ten counts. V is TRBV20-1 and J is TRBJ2-7; 11 bases fit TRBD2. CDR3 length: 15 residues. Germline V gene lookup returns CDR1 DFQATT and CDR2 SNEGSKA (reference sequence). The V gene end was trimmed by 4 bases and the J gene end by 2 bases; junction bases not matched to a gene: 7. This CDR3 reads CSAISLAGVTYEQYF. The CDR3 DNA follows: TGCAGTGCTATATCACTAGCGGGAGTTACCTACGAGCAGTACTTC.

The V call is TRBV15, the J call TRBJ2-1, with D uncertain. The germline V gene encodes CDR1 LNHNV and CDR2 YYDKDF (reference sequence). The germline V and J ends were trimmed by 0 bases and 12 bases, with 12 bases remaining between them. The CDR3 contains 13 residues. CDR3 DNA sequence: TGTGCCACCAGCAGAGATCGGAACAGTCCGCAGTTCTTC. This codes for CATSRDRNSPQFF.

J is TRBJ2-3 and V is TRBV2; possibly TRBD1 for D (6 bases). This CDR3 is built from 16 residues. Per germline, CDR1 SNHLY and CDR2 FYNNEI. The V end lost 4 bases, the J end lost 6 bases, and 20 bases lay between the germline ends. CDR3 nucleotide sequence: TGTGCCAGCAGTGGACGGGACCAGGGGACAAGGGATACGCAGTATTTT. Translating it yields CASSGRDQGTRDTQYF.

The sample holds many counts of this clonotype. The chain has TRBV6-5 and TRBJ2-4; D ambiguous. The CDR3 sequence is 14 residues long. Germline CDR1 and CDR2: MNHEY and SVGAGI. V lost 3 bases and J lost 2, with 8 bases in between. The chain's CDR3 is CASSYTVTKNIQYF. The CDR3 bases are TGTGCCAGCAGTTATACAGTTACCAAAAACATTCAGTACTTC.

The rearrangement links TRBV4-1 to TRBJ2-1; no reliable D call. This CDR3 is built from 14 residues. V was shortened by 3 bases and J by 7 bases, with 13 bases between the two germline ends. Germline CDR1 MGHRA, CDR2 YSYEKL. CDR3 sequence reads: CASSHRQRWNEQFF. The CDR3 coding sequence is TGCGCCAGCAGCCACCGTCAGCGCTGGAATGAGCAGTTCTTC.

The sample holds a few counts of this clonotype. Here the CDR3 reads CASSFSSGPSSYNEQFF. CDR3 nucleotides: TGTGCCAGCAGCTTTTCATCGGGGCCGAGCTCCTACAATGAGCAGTTCTTC. The chain employs TRBV7-9 and TRBJ2-1; D is tentatively TRBD1 or TRBD2 (5 bases each). Germline CDR1 reads SEHNR; CDR2 reads FQNEAQ (reference sequence). The CDR3 is made up of 17 amino acids. The ends were cut back, 3 bases at V and 0 bases at J, with 15 bases in the middle.

This chain links TRBV7-8 with TRBJ2-1, with 7 bases fitting TRBD2. V gave up 2 bases and J gave up 6 bases; unmatched junction bases: 7. The CDR3 runs to 15 residues. Germline-derived CDR1 and CDR2 are SGHVS and FQNEAQ. The CDR3 coding sequence is TGTGCCAGCAGCTTAAGCGGGGCTCCCTTCAATGAGCAGTTCTTC. Translating gives CASSLSGAPFNEQFF.

This clonotype was observed at least ten times. V usage is TRBV9 and J usage is TRBJ2-1; the match to TRBD2 covers 7 bases. Trimming took 2 bases from V and 2 from J; bases not matched to a gene: 7. The CDR3 covers 16 residues. Germline V CDR1 and CDR2: SGDLS, YYNGEE. The DNA of the CDR3 is TGTGCCAGCAGCGTTAGGCTAGCGGTTCCCTACAATGAGCAGTTCTTC. As protein: CASSVRLAVPYNEQFF.

In its sample, this clonotype was seen a few times. V is TRBV5-1 and J is TRBJ1-4; no definite D call. This CDR3 has 13 residues. Germline CDR1 and CDR2: SGHRS and YFSETQ. The V end lost 5 bases, the J end lost 8 bases, and 13 bases lay between the germline ends. DNA for the CDR3: TGCGCCAGCAGGCCCCAAGGGCGGGAAAAACTGTTTTTT. It is translated as CASRPQGREKLFF.

The V and J genes are TRBV20-1 and TRBJ1-1; a possible D gene is TRBD1 (5 bases). Germline V gene sequence: CDR1 DFQATT, CDR2 SNEGSKA (reference sequence). CDR3 length: 12 amino acids. Between the trimmed V and J ends, which lost 7 bases and 4 bases, there was a span of 13 bases. The CDR3 bases are TGCAGTGGTACCAGGGTTGGCACTGAAGCTTTCTTT. This encodes CSGTRVGTEAFF.

This chain uses TRBV12-3 or TRBV12-4 with TRBJ1-2; D is unclear. Trimming pared 5 bases from V and 7 bases from J, leaving 11 bases between. The CDR3 has 12 amino acids. The CDR3 here is CASSSVGSGYTF. The CDR3 DNA sequence: TGTGCCAGCAGTAGTGTTGGGTCTGGCTACACCTTC.

Concerning this clonotype itself: In this CDR3 the conserved last residue, phenylalanine or tryptophan, is missing, so a read error is likely. V is TRBV27 and J is TRBJ1-3, with 7 bases fitting TRBD1. Germline values: CDR1 MNHEY, CDR2 SMNVEV (reference sequence). V lost 2 bases and J lost 8; bases outside the gene matches: 9. The length of the CDR3 is 15 residues. The CDR3 loop reads CASSLIGDRVDTIYL. For the CDR3, the DNA is TGTGCCAGCAGTTTAATTGGCGACAGGGTTGACACCATATATCTT.

This clonotype was observed at least ten times. CDR3 sequence: CASRGSLGGNEQFF. The CDR3 DNA reads TGTGCCTCCAGGGGGTCCCTCGGAGGGAATGAGCAGTTCTTC. This chain joins TRBV2 and TRBJ2-1; a weak D match, TRBD1 (7 bases). This CDR3 has 14 amino acids. The germline V and J ends were trimmed by 11 bases and 7 bases, with 21 bases remaining between them. Germline loops: CDR1 SNHLY, CDR2 FYNNEI.

This clonotype was seen more than once but under ten times. This rearrangement joins TRBV6-5 to TRBJ2-3; possibly TRBD1 for D (6 bases). The V end was cut by 1 base, the J end by 3 bases, with 14 bases between. The CDR3 is made up of 16 amino acids. Germline CDR1 MNHEY, CDR2 SVGAGI. The CDR3 nucleotides read TGTGCCAGCAGTTACTTCGGCAGGGGCCCGACAGATACGCAGTATTTT. Protein product: CASSYFGRGPTDTQYF.

This clonotype was seen repeatedly, ten times or more. The chain links TRBV20-1 to TRBJ2-3, with D unresolved. The CDR3 has 13 residues. The ends were cut back, 3 bases at V and 1 base at J, with 8 bases in the middle. The germline V gene encodes CDR1 DFQATT and CDR2 SNEGSKA (reference sequence). CDR3 DNA: TGCAGTGCTAGTGTTGTGGGCACAGATACGCAGTATTTT. It codes for CSASVVGTDTQYF.

V and J are TRBV4-1 and TRBJ2-2; maybe TRBD1 (6 bases). The CDR3 sequence is 14 residues long. Trimming removed 4 bases from V and 3 bases from J, with 9 bases in between. The germline V gene has CDR1 MGHRA and CDR2 YSYEKL. For the CDR3, the DNA is TGCGCCAGCAGCCGGGACACCTACACCGGGGAGCTGTTTTTT. Protein: CASSRDTYTGELFF.

This clonotype was found many times. The chain uses TRBV4-3 and TRBJ2-1; 9 bases match TRBD1. CDR1 is LGHNA and CDR2 is YSLEER in the germline V gene. The CDR3 covers 14 residues. V lost 4 bases, J lost 8 bases, and 6 bases stayed unmatched. CDR3 sequence (DNA): TGCGCCAGCAGCCTGCAACAGGGGGCGGATGAGCAGTTCTTC. It codes for CASSLQQGADEQFF.

This clonotype was seen only a few times. V usage is TRBV14 and J usage is TRBJ2-3, with D unclear. The V gene's germline CDR1 is SGHDN and CDR2 FVKESK. This CDR3 comprises 14 residues. V was pared by 1 base and J by 15 bases, with 20 bases between. The CDR3 loop reads CASSQAGTISKGYF. CDR3 coding DNA: TGTGCCAGCAGCCAAGCTGGCACAATCTCGAAAGGCTATTTT.

In its sample, this clonotype was seen a few times. V usage is TRBV7-9 and J usage is TRBJ2-1, with 8 bases lining up with TRBD2. This CDR3 is 16 amino acids long. CDR1 is SEHNR, CDR2 FQNEAQ, per germline (reference sequence). V gave up 0 bases and J gave up 4 bases; unmatched junction bases: 5. The CDR3 protein is CASSLAQAGAYNEQFF. The CDR3, as DNA: TGTGCCAGCAGCTTAGCGCAAGCGGGGGCTTACAATGAGCAGTTCTTC.

This chain uses TRBV19 with TRBJ2-4, with D possibly TRBD1 on 6 matching bases. Trimming left V 7 bases short and J 3 bases short, with 13 bases between. Per germline, CDR1 LNHDA and CDR2 SQIVND (reference sequence). This CDR3 spans 14 amino acids. The CDR3 nucleotides are TGTGCCAGTACCCGAACAGGGAACAAAAACATTCAGTACTTC. It codes for CASTRTGNKNIQYF.

This clonotype has ten or more counts. The chain couples TRBV30 to TRBJ2-7, with D possibly matching TRBD1 (5 bases). The germline V and J ends were trimmed by 3 bases and 3 bases, with 6 bases remaining between them. This CDR3 contains 11 residues. Germline CDR1 is GTSNPN and CDR2 is SVGIG (reference sequence). The CDR3, as DNA: TGTGCCTGGAGCGACAGCTACGAGCAGTACTTC. Its protein product is CAWSDSYEQYF.

In this sample, this clonotype turned up many times. CDR3 protein: CASSSISGARGVNGQPQHF. In nucleotides, the CDR3 is TGCGCCAGCAGCTCAATCTCGGGGGCGCGGGGTGTAAATGGTCAGCCCCAGCATTTT. The rearrangement joins TRBV5-1 to TRBJ1-5, with a possible D match to TRBD1 (6 bases). CDR3 length: 19 amino acids. CDR1 and CDR2 from the germline V gene are SGHRS and YFSETQ. The V end was cut by 3 bases, the J end by 6 bases, with 28 bases between.

The rearrangement joins TRBV5-6 to TRBJ2-7; D might be TRBD1 (6 bases). Germline CDR1 and CDR2: SGHDT and YYEEEE. Trimming left V 3 bases short and J 2 bases short, with 15 bases between. This CDR3 comprises 15 residues. CDR3 in DNA: TGTGCCAGCAGCTGGAAACAGGGTAACGCCTACGAGCAGTACTTC. Protein sequence: CASSWKQGNAYEQYF.

This clonotype was observed at least ten times. V gene TRBV27 combines with J gene TRBJ1-1; D gene unclear. V was shortened by 4 bases and J by 3 bases, with 15 bases between the two germline ends. The CDR3 contains 15 residues. Germline V gene lookup returns CDR1 MNHEY and CDR2 SMNVEV (reference sequence). The CDR3 is CASSSRPGLDTEAFF. In DNA form, the CDR3 reads TGTGCCAGCAGTTCACGGCCAGGCCTGGACACTGAAGCTTTCTTT.

Ten or more counts support this clonotype. V usage is TRBV11-2 and J usage is TRBJ2-1, with 12 positions matching TRBD2. V trimming: 6 bases; J trimming: 7 bases; junction bases outside the gene matches: 4. Germline values: CDR1 SGHAT, CDR2 FQNNGV. The CDR3 is made up of 14 amino acids. The DNA for the CDR3 is TGTGCCAGCAGTCCGACTAGCGGGAGTAATGAGCAGTTCTTC. Translated, it gives CASSPTSGSNEQFF.

This clonotype was recorded a few times. The gene calls are TRBV6-2 or TRBV6-3 and TRBJ1-2; D is uncertain. Trimming cost V 3 bases and J 4 bases, with 6 bases left between them. The CDR3 loop spans 12 amino acids. Per germline, CDR1 MNHEY and CDR2 SVGEGT. The CDR3 DNA is TGTGCCAGCAGTTATGCAGGCTATGGCTACACCTTC. Encoded protein: CASSYAGYGYTF.